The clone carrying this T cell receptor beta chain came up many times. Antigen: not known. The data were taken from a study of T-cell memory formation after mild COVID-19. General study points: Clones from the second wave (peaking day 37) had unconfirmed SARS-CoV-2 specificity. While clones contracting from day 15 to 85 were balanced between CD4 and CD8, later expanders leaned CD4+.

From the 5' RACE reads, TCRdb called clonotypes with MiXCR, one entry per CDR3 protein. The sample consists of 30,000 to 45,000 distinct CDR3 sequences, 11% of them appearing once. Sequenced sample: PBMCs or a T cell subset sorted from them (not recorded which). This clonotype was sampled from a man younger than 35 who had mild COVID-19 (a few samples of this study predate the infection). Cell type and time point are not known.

The CDR3 nucleotides read TGTGCCTGGAGTGTCCAGGGTTCCCCCCGGGCTTTCTTT. Its protein product is CAWSVQGSPRAFF. This sequence joins TRBV30 and TRBJ1-1; D is possibly TRBD1 (5 bases). Germline CDR1 GTSNPN, CDR2 SVGIG (reference sequence). This CDR3 contains 13 residues. V lost 0 bases and J 11 bases, leaving 16 bases between the germline ends.